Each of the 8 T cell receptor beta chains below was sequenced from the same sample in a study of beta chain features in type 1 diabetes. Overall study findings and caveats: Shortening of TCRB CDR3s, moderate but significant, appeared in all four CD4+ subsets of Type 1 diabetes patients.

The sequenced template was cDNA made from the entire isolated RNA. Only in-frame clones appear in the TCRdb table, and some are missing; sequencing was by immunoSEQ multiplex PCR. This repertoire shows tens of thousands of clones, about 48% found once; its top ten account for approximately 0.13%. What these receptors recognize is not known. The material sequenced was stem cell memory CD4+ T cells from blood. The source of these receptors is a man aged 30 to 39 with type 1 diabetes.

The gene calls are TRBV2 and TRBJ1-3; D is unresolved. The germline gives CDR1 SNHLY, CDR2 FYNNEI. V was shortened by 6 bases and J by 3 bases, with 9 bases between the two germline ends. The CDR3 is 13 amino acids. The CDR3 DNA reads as TGTGCCAGCAGGCAGACAAGTGGAAACACCATATATTTT. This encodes CASRQTSGNTIYF.

The CDR3 protein is CASSTARSYEQYF. CDR3 DNA sequence: TGTGCCAGCAGTACCGCTAGATCCTACGAGCAGTACTTC. This rearrangement joins TRBV2 to TRBJ2-7; D unresolved. Germline values: CDR1 SNHLY, CDR2 FYNNEI. The CDR3 loop spans 13 amino acids. V gave up 5 bases and J gave up 1 base, with 9 bases separating them.

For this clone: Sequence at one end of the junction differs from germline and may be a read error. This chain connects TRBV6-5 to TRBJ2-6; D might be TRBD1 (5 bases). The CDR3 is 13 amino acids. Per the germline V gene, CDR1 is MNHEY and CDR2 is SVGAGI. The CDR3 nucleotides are TGTGCCAGCAAACAGGCTGGGTCCAACGTCCTGACTTTC. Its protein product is CASKQAGSNVLTF.

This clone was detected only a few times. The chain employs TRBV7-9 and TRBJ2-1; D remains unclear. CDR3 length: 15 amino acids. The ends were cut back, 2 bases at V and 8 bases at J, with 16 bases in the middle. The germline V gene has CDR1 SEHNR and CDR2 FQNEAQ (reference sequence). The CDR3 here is CASSLLGWRRDEQFF. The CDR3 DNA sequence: TGTGCCAGCAGCTTATTGGGCTGGCGACGTGATGAGCAGTTCTTC.

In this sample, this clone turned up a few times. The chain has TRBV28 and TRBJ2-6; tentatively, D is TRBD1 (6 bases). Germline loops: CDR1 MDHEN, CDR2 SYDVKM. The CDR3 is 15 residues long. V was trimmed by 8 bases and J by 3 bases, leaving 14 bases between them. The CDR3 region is CASASGVHGANVLTF. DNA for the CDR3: TGTGCCAGCGCCTCAGGGGTACATGGGGCCAACGTCCTGACTTTC.

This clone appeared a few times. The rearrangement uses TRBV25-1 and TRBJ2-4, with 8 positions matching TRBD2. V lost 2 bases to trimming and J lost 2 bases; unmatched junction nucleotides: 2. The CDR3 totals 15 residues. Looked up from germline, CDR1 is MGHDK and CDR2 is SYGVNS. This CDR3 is CASSESGRPKNIQYF. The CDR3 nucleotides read TGTGCCAGCAGTGAAAGCGGGAGACCCAAAAACATTCAGTACTTC.

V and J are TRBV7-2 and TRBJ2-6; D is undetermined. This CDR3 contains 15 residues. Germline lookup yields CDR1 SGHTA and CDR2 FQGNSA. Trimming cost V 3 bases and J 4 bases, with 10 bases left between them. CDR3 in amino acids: CASSFWATGANVLTF. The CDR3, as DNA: TGTGCCAGCAGCTTTTGGGCAACAGGGGCCAACGTCCTGACTTTC.

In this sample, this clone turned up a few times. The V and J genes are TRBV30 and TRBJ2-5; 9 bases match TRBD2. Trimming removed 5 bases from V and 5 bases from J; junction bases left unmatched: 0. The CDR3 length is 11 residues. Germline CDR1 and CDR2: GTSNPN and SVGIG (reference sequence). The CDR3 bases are TGTGCCTGGGGACTAGCGGAGACCCAGTACTTC. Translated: CAWGLAETQYF. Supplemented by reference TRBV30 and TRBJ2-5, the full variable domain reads SQTIHQWPATLVQPVGSPLSLECTVEGTSNPNLYWYRQAAGRGLQLLFYSVGIGQISSEVPQNLSASRPQDRQFILSSKKLLLSDSGFYLCAWGLAETQYFGPGTRLLVL.